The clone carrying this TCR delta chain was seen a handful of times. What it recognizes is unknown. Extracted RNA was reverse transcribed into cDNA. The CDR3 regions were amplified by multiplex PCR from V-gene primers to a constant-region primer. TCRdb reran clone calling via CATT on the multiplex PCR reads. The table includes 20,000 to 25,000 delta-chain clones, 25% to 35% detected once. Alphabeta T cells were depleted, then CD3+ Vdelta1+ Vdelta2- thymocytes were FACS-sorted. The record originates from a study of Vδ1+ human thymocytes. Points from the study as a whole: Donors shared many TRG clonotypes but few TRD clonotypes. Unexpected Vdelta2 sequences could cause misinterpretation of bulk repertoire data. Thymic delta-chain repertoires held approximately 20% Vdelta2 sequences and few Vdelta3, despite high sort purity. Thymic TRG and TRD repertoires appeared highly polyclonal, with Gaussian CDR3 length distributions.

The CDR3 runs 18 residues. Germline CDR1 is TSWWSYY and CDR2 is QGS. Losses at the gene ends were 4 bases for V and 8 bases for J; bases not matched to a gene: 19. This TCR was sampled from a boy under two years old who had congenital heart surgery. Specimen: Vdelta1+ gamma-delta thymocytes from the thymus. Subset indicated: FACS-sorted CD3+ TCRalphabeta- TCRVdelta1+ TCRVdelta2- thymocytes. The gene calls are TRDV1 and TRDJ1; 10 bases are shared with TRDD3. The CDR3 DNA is TGTGCTCTTGGGGGGACCGGGGCTTCGTACTGGGGGATCGGCAAACTCATCTTT. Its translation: CALGGTGASYWGIGKLIF.